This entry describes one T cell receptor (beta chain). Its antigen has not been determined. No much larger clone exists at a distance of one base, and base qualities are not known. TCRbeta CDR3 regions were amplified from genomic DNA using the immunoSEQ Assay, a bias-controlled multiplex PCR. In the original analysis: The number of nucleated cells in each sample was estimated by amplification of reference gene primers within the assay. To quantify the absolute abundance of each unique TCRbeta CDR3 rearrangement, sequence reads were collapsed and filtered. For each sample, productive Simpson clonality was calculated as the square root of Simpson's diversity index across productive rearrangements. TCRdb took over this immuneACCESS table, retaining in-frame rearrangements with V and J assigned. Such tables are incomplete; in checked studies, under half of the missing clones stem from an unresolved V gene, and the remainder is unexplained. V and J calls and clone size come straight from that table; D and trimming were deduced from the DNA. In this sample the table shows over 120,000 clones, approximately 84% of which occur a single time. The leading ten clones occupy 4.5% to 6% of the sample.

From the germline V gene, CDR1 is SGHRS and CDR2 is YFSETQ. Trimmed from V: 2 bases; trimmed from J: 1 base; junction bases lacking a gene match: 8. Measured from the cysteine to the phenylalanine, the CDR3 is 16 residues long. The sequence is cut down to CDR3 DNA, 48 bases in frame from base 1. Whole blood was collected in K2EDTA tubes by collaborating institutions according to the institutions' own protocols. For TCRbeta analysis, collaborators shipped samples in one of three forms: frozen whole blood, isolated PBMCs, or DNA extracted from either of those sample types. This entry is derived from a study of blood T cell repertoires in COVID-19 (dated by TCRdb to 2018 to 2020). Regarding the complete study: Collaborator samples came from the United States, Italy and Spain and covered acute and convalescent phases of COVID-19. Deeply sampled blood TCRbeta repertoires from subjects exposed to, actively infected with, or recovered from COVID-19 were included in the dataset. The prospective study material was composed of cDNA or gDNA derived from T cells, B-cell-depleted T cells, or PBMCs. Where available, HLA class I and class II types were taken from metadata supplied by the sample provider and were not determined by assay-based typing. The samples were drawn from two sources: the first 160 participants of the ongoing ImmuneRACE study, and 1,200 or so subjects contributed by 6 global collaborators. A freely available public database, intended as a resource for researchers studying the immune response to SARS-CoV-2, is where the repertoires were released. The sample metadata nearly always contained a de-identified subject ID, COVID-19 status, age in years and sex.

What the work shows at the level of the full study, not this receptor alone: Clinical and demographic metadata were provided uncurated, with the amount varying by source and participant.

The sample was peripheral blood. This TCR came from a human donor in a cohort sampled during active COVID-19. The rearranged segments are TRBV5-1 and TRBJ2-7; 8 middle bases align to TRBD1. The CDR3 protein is CASSLSQTGVSYEQYF. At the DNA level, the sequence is TGCGCCAGCAGCTTAAGCCAGACAGGGGTATCCTACGAGCAGTACTTC.